This T cell receptor (beta chain) derives from a study of identical twins. The germline gives CDR1 ENHRY, CDR2 SYGVKD. The CDR3 loop spans 13 amino acids. V was pared by 8 bases and J by 7 bases, with 18 bases between. Using its own MiXCR run on the 5' RACE reads, TCRdb lists one record per CDR3 protein. In the table there are some 660,000 distinct CDR3 sequences, around 8.3% of which are singletons. These data also formed part of another study, on yellow fever vaccine responses in identical twins.

The chain has TRBV10-3 and TRBJ2-7; D assignment may be TRBD1 or TRBD2 (5 bases each). The sequenced sample was PBMCs. This receptor was taken from a woman between 18 and 29 years old in good health. The CDR3 nucleotides read TGTGCCATCGGGACCCCCGGCCCCATGGAGCAGTACTTC. This encodes CAIGTPGPMEQYF.